Presented here are 14 T cell receptor beta chains from one specimen sequenced in a study of neurological immune-mediated disorders. TCRdb re-analysed the 5' RACE reads in MiXCR, keeping a single row per CDR3 protein. This table has about 58,000 distinct CDR3 sequences, roughly 2.5% appearing once. The sample was PBMCs. The source is a man between 45 and 60 years old with multiple sclerosis.

The sample holds many counts of this clonotype. The V gene is TRBV30, the J gene TRBJ1-5, with 12 bases fitting TRBD1. This CDR3 has 17 amino acids. Germline V gene lookup returns CDR1 GTSNPN and CDR2 SVGIG (reference sequence). V was pared by 4 bases and J by 6 bases, with 13 bases of the junction left unmatched. CDR3 region: CAWTFPGTGGRSQPQHF. The CDR3 DNA is TGTGCCTGGACCTTCCCCGGGACAGGGGGCAGGAGTCAGCCCCAGCATTTT.

This clonotype has ten or more counts. This chain joins TRBV5-5 and TRBJ2-2; maybe TRBD1 (5 bases). The CDR3 spans 16 residues. CDR1 and CDR2 from the germline V gene are SGHKS and YYEKEE (reference sequence). The ends were cut back, 0 bases at V and 0 bases at J, with 9 bases in the middle. This CDR3 is CASSLAAGPNTGELFF. CDR3 nucleotide sequence: TGTGCCAGCAGCTTGGCGGCAGGGCCGAACACCGGGGAGCTGTTTTTT.

The table lists this clonotype with many counts. The chain couples TRBV5-1 to TRBJ2-1; 13 positions agree with TRBD2. The CDR3 contains 18 residues. Germline-derived CDR1 and CDR2 are SGHRS and YFSETQ. V was pared by 4 bases and J by 9 bases, with 16 bases of the junction left unmatched. The CDR3 coding sequence is TGCGCCAGCAGCCCGGAGACTAGCGGGGGGCTTCTTGGGGCTGAGCAGTTCTTC. Amino acid sequence: CASSPETSGGLLGAEQFF.

This clonotype was found many times. The genes are TRBV20-1 and TRBJ2-7; the match to TRBD2 covers 15 bases. Germline V gene lookup returns CDR1 DFQATT and CDR2 SNEGSKA (reference sequence). CDR3 size: 16 residues. J lost 4 bases, V lost 1 base, and 5 bases had no gene match. The CDR3 DNA follows: TGCAGTGCTAGAGGGACTAGCGGGGGGGCCCGATACGAGCAGTACTTC. Translation gives CSARGTSGGARYEQYF.

The CDR3 bases are TGTGCCACCAGCAGAGCCGCAGGGGTGGTGAACACTGAAGCTTTCTTT. Its protein product is CATSRAAGVVNTEAFF. The rearrangement uses TRBV15 and TRBJ1-1; D may be TRBD1 (6 bases). V lost 1 base to trimming and J lost 0 bases, with 12 bases between them. Germline V gene sequence: CDR1 LNHNV, CDR2 YYDKDF (reference sequence). CDR3 length: 16 amino acids.

This clonotype was counted many times. This sequence joins TRBV7-9 and TRBJ2-5; 10 nucleotides align to TRBD2. Germline trimming cut 2 bases from V and 5 bases from J; bases unmatched to any gene: 8. Per the germline V gene, CDR1 is SEHNR and CDR2 is FQNEAQ (reference sequence). The CDR3 sequence is 16 residues long. The DNA for the CDR3 is TGTGCCAGCAGCTTAACACCCCTTAGCGGGAGGGAGACCCAGTACTTC. Amino acid sequence: CASSLTPLSGRETQYF.

In its sample, this clonotype was seen many times. The chain is built from TRBV7-3 and TRBJ2-5, with 8 bases fitting TRBD1. In germline, CDR1 is SGHTA, CDR2 FQGTGA. After removal of 2 bases from V and 2 bases from J, the junction contained 7 bases not matched to a gene. CDR3 length: 16 residues. CDR3 bases: TGTGCCAGCAGCTTAGGAGGTGGGACAGGTCAAGAGACCCAGTACTTC. It is translated as CASSLGGGTGQETQYF.

This clonotype was observed many times. The chain has TRBV12-3 or TRBV12-4 and TRBJ2-1; no reliable D call. The CDR3 extends over 12 amino acids. Between the trimmed V and J ends, which lost 11 bases and 7 bases, there was a span of 15 bases. Here the CDR3 DNA reads TGTGCCGTCAACTCTTTGAGGAATGAGCAGTTCTTC. It specifies CAVNSLRNEQFF.

This clonotype was counted at least ten times. The chain has TRBV6-5 and TRBJ1-4; TRBD1 aligns across 7 bases. The germline gives CDR1 MNHEY, CDR2 SVGAGI. There are 14 residues in the CDR3. The trim removed 6 bases at V and 10 bases at J, leaving 11 bases unmatched. The CDR3 loop reads CASSLGGAGGKLFF. The CDR3 DNA reads as TGTGCCAGCAGCCTAGGTGGGGCAGGGGGAAAACTGTTTTTT.

Ten or more counts support this clonotype. The chain carries TRBV9 and TRBJ1-6; D is unclear. Trimming cost V 4 bases and J 4 bases, with 9 bases left between them. CDR3 length: 14 residues. Germline CDR1 reads SGDLS; CDR2 reads YYNGEE. The DNA for the CDR3 is TGTGCCAGCAGCAGGGAAGAATATAATTCACCCCTCCACTTT. Its protein product is CASSREEYNSPLHF. Full variable domain (rest looked up from reference TRBV9 and TRBJ1-6): DSGVTQTPKHLITATGQRVTLRCSPRSGDLSVYWYQQSLDQGLQFLIQYYNGEERAKGNILERFSAQQFPDLHSELNLSSLELGDSALYFCASSREEYNSPLHFGNGTRLTVT.

This clonotype was counted at least ten times. This chain joins TRBV3-1 and TRBJ1-6; 8 nucleotides line up with TRBD1. J lost 10 bases, V lost 5 bases, and 10 bases had no gene match. The CDR3 spans 15 residues. Per the germline V gene, CDR1 is LGHDT and CDR2 is YNNKEL (reference sequence). CDR3 bases: TGTGCCAGCAGCTCAGTAAGGACAGGGCGATCACCCCTCCACTTT. This gives the protein CASSSVRTGRSPLHF.

There are many counts of this clonotype. The CDR3 loop reads CASSQEERWPQHF. The CDR3 DNA reads TGCGCCAGCAGCCAAGAGGAGCGTTGGCCCCAGCATTTT. The genes are TRBV4-1 and TRBJ1-5; D gene ambiguous. Per the germline V gene, CDR1 is MGHRA and CDR2 is YSYEKL. This CDR3 region has 13 residues. V was shortened by 0 bases and J by 9 bases, with 9 bases between the two germline ends.

This clonotype appeared many times. The V call is TRBV5-1, the J call TRBJ2-2; no definite D call. This CDR3 region has 17 residues. CDR1 is SGHRS and CDR2 is YFSETQ in the germline V gene. With 0 bases removed from V and 0 bases from J, the gap between germline ends came to 12 bases. CDR3 protein: CASSLAVPTSNTGELFF. As DNA, the CDR3 is TGCGCCAGCAGCTTGGCCGTCCCTACCTCGAACACCGGGGAGCTGTTTTTT.

This chain connects TRBV9 to TRBJ2-1; 7 nucleotides line up with TRBD2. Germline CDR1 reads SGDLS; CDR2 reads YYNGEE. Trimming removed 0 bases from V and 7 bases from J; junction bases left unmatched: 10. The CDR3 has 16 amino acids. CDR3: CASSVAGRAWGNEQFF. Here the CDR3 DNA reads TGTGCCAGCAGCGTAGCGGGGAGGGCGTGGGGGAATGAGCAGTTCTTC.